Sequencing of this TCR beta chain was carried out in a study of control samples from healthy donors and cancer patients. V was clipped by 5 bases and J by 0 bases, with 14 bases between them. This CDR3 contains 16 residues. CDR1 MNHEY and CDR2 SMNVEV come from the germline V gene (reference sequence). The assay was immunoSEQ multiplex PCR, and TCRdb's table has in-frame clones only and misses some. The sample shows 400,000 to 500,000 clones, about 93% of them seen only once. Material for sequencing was PBMCs. The receptor was isolated from a man aged 40-55 years with head and neck cancer. This sequence joins TRBV27 and TRBJ2-1, with no clear D. CDR3 DNA: TGTGCCAGCAGTGGACCCGGGCAGAGCTCCTACAATGAGCAGTTCTTC. Protein: CASSGPGQSSYNEQFF.